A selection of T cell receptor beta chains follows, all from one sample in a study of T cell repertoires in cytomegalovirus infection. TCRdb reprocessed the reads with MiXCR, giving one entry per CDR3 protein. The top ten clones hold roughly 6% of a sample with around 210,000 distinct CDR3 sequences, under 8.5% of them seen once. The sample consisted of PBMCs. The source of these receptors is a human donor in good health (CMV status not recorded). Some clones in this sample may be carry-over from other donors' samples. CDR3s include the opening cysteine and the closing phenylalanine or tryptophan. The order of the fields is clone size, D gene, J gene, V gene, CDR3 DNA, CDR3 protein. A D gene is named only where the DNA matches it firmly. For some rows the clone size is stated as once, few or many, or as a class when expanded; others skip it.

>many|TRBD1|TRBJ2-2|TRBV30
TGTGCCTGGAGTACCGGACAGGTTTATCCGGAGGCCGGGGAGCTGTTTTTT
CAWSTGQVYPEAGELFF
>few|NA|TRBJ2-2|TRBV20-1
TGCAGTGCTATGCGGGGGCTGAACACCGGGGAGCTGTTTTTT
CSAMRGLNTGELFF
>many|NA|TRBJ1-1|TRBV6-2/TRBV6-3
TGTGCCAGCAGTTACGGGGACTTAAACACTGAAGCTTTCTTT
CASSYGDLNTEAFF
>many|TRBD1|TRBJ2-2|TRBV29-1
TGCAGCGTTTTAACAGGGGGCGCGAACACCGGGGAGCTGTTTTTT
CSVLTGGANTGELFF
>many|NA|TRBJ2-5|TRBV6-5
TGTGCCAGCAGTTACGGGGAGTGGGAGACCCAGTACTTC
CASSYGEWETQYF
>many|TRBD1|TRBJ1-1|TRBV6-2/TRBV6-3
TGTGCCAGCAGCGGGACAGCCCTGAACACTGAAGCTTTCTTT
CASSGTALNTEAFF
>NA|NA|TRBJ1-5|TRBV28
TGTGCCAGCAGTTTTGAGGCCCTCAATCAGCCCCAGCATTTT
CASSFEALNQPQHF
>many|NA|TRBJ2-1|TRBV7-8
TGTGCCAGCAGCTTAATTGAGCAGTTCTTC
CASSLIEQFF
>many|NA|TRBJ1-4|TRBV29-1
TGCAGCGTTACCCGGGGGGGAGATGAAAAACTGTTTTTT
CSVTRGGDEKLFF
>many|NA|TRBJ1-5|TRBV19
TGTGCCAGTAGTATAGGGTCTGGCTTCAATCAGCCCCAGCATTTT
CASSIGSGFNQPQHF
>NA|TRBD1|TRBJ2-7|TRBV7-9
TGTGCCAGCGAGACAGGGGGTTACGAGCAGTACTTC
CASETGGYEQYF
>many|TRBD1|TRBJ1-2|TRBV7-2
TGTGCCAGCAGGGTACACCATCAGGGGGGTTCCTGGGGCTACACCTTC
CASRVHHQGGSWGYTF
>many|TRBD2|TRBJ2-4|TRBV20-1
TGCAGTGCTAGAGATCGCTCTAGCGGGGGAAACATTCAGTACTTC
CSARDRSSGGNIQYF
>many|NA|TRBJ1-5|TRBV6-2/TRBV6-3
TGTGCCGGACCTATCGTGCCCCAGCATTTT
CAGPIVPQHF
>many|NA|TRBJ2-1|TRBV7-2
TGTGCCAGCAGCCCAATCGGGGCTCGCACCTACAATGAGCAGTTCTTC
CASSPIGARTYNEQFF
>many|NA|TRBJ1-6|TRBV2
TGTGCCAGCAGTGAATTCAAGGGGAACTCACCCCTCCACTTT
CASSEFKGNSPLHF
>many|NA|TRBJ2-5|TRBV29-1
TGCAGCGTTGTTCAGGGGATAGAGACCCAGTACTTC
CSVVQGIETQYF
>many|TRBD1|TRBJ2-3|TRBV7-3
TGTGCCAGCAGCCAGGGGGCTAGCGGCACAGATACGCAGTATTTT
CASSQGASGTDTQYF
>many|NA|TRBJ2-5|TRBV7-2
TGTGCCAGCAGCCGAGTGGAGGGGGAACAAGAGACCCAGTACTTC
CASSRVEGEQETQYF
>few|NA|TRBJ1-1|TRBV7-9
TGTGCCAGCAGCTTAGACCTGATCATGAACACTGAAGCTTTCTTT
CASSLDLIMNTEAFF